This T cell receptor (beta chain) was found in a study of T cells in Graves' hyperthyroidism and ophthalmopathy. Study-level information: Initial diagnosis, before any treatment, was when peripheral blood was collected. Points from the study as a whole: Most clonotypes expanded in the thyroid (above 0.001) were also present in blood.

What was amplified from RNA transcripts were TCR beta CDR3 regions. Initially, a first-round RT-PCR of the TCR CDR3 employed the HTBI primer set. TCRdb reanalysed the multiplex PCR reads using MiXCR and keeps one entry per CDR3 protein. The data hold around 490,000 distinct CDR3 sequences, with 15% to 20% observed a single time. This CDR3 spans 15 amino acids. V lost 5 bases and J lost 6; bases outside the gene matches: 6. Germline values: CDR1 SNHLY, CDR2 FYNNEI. This clonotype showed up many times. Its cognate antigen is unknown. Sequencing input: blood. The rearrangement joins TRBV2 to TRBJ2-1; 11 bases are a match to TRBD2. The clonotype was recovered from a man in his forties or fifties with Graves' ophthalmopathy. This CDR3 reads CASSSTSGGFNEQFF. CDR3 in DNA: TGTGCCAGCAGTTCAACTAGCGGGGGCTTCAATGAGCAGTTCTTC.